The sequence of this T cell receptor (beta chain) was determined in a study of blood T cells in healthy people across ages. Study-level findings and limits: The CMV status of each donor remained undetermined, and this could have confounded shifts in expanded clonotypes. Across the age range, TCR beta diversity per million T cells fell in a roughly linear way.

Collection of around 9.3 milliliters of peripheral blood was performed for each donor. This clonotype was found a few times. Its antigen is unidentified. Looked up from germline, CDR1 is GTSNPN and CDR2 is SVGIG (reference sequence). CDR3 length: 15 residues. Trimming took off 4 bases at V and 2 bases at J, with 17 bases between the two ends. The use of a sample-barcoded 5' primer and a J-beta primer mix characterized a second PCR of roughly 6 to 11 cycles. TCRdb fed the 5' RACE reads into MiXCR, producing one record per CDR3 protein. The table has about 770,000 distinct CDR3 sequences, under 45% seen once.

What was sequenced was blood. The V gene is TRBV30, the J gene TRBJ1-2, with a weak D call TRBD1 (5 bases). The sequence came from a man in his sixties in good health. DNA of the CDR3: TGTGCCTGGAATTCCGGGACCCTTGGCAACTATGGCTACACCTTC. Its protein product is CAWNSGTLGNYGYTF.